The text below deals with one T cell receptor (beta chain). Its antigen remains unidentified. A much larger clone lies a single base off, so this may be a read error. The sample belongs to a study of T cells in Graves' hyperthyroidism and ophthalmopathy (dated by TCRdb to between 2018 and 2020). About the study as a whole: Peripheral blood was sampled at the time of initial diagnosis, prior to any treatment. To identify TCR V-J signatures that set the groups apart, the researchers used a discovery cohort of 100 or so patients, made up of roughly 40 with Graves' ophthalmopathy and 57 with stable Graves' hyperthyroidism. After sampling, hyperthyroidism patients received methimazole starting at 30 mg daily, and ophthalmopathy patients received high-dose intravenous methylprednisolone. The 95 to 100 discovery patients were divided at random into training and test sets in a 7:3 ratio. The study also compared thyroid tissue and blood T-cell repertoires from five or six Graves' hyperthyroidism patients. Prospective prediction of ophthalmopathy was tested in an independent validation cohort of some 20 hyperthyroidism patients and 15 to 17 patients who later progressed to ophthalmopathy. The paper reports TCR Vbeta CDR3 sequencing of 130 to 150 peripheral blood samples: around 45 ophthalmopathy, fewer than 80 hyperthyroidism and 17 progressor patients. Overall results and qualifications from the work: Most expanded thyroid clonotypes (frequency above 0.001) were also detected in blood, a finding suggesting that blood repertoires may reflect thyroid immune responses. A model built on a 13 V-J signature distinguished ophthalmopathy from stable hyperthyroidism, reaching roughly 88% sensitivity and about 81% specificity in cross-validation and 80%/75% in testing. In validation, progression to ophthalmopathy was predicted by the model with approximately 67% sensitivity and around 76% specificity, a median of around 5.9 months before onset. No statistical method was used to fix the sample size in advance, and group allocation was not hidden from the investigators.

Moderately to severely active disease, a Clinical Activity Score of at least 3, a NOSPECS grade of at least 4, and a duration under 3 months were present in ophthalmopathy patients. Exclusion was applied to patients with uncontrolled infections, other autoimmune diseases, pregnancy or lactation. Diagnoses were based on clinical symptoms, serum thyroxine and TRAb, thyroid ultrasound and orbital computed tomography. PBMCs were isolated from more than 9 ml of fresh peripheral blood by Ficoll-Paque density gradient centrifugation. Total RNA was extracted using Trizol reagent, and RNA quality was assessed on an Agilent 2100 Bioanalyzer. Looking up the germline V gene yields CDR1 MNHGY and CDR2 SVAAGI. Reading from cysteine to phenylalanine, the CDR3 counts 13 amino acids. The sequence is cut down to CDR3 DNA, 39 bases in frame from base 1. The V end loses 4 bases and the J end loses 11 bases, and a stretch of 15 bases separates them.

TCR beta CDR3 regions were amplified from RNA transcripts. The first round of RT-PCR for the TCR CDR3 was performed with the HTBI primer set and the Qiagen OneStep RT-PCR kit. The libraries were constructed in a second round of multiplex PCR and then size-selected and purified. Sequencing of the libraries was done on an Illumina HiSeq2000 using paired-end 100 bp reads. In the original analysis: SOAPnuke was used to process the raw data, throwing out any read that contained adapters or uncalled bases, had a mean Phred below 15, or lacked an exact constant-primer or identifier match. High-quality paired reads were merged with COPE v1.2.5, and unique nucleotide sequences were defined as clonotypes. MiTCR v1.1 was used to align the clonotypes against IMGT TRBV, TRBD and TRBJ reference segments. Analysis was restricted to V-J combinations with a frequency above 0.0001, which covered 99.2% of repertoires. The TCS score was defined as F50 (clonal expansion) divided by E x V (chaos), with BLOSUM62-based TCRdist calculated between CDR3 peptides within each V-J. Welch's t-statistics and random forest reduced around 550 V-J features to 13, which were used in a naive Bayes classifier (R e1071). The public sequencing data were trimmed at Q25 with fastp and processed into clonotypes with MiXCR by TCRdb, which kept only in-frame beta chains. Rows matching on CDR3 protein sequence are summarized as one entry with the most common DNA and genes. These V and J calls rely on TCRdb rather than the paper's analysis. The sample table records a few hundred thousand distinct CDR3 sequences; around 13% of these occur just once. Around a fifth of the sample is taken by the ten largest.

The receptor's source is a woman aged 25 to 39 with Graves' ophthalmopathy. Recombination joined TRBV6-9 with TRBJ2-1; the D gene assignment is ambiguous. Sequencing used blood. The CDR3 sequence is CASSSPRWDKQFF. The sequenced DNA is TGTGCCAGCAGTTCGCCACGGTGGGATAAGCAGTTCTTC.